The 24 T cell receptor beta chains reported below all come from one sample, sequenced in a study of blood T cell repertoires in COVID-19 (dated by TCRdb to 2020 to 2021). Library preparation used the immunoSEQ multiplex PCR assay. In TCRdb, the immuneACCESS table is reduced to in-frame sequences with V and J assigned. These tables do not hold every clone; where another copy was compared, an unresolved V gene accounts for under half, and the others remain unexplained. The sample data list tens of thousands of clones, and roughly 82% of these were observed just once. About a quarter of the sample is held by the ten biggest clonotypes. Sequencing was performed on peripheral blood. All receptors derive from a human donor with active COVID-19. The donor label of this sample is uncertain.

The genes are TRBV3-1 (or the pseudogene TRBV3-2) and TRBJ1-1; 12 bases match TRBD1. CDR3 size: 13 residues. V was pared by 4 bases and J by 11 bases, with 5 bases of the junction left unmatched. Germline V gene data show CDR1 as LGHDT and CDR2 as YNNKEL (reference sequence). CDR3 DNA: TGTGCCAGCAGCCGACCGGGACAGGGGGCCGCTTTCTTT. This translates into CASSRPGQGAAFF.

DNA of the CDR3: TGTGCCAGTACAGCGCGGCAGCGAGGTTCTGGCTACACCTTC. It translates to CASTARQRGSGYTF. This rearrangement joins TRBV19 to TRBJ1-2, with no clear D. Germline V gives CDR1 LNHDA, CDR2 SQIVND (reference sequence). V lost 7 bases and J lost 7, with 19 bases in between. The CDR3 runs to 14 residues.

The V call is TRBV11-2, the J call TRBJ2-7, with 8 bases that match TRBD1. V lost 5 bases, J lost 6 bases, and 18 bases stayed unmatched. In germline, CDR1 is SGHAT, CDR2 FQNNGV. The CDR3 spans 17 residues. DNA of the CDR3: TGTGCCAGCAGCAAATGGACAGGGCCAGTCGGTACCAGCGAGCAGTACTTC. Protein sequence: CASSKWTGPVGTSEQYF.

This clone was recorded only once. The V call is TRBV4-1, the J call TRBJ2-7; 12 bases fit TRBD2. V dropped 2 bases and J dropped 6; count of bases not matched to a gene: 14. Germline values: CDR1 MGHRA, CDR2 YSYEKL. The CDR3 extends over 18 amino acids. CDR3 residues: CASSQTGTSGPREGEQYF. The DNA for the CDR3 is TGCGCCAGCAGCCAAACCGGGACTAGCGGGCCACGGGAGGGCGAGCAGTACTTC.

V and J are TRBV11-2 and TRBJ2-5; D is perhaps TRBD1 (6 bases). The CDR3 is made up of 16 amino acids. The germline CDR1 and CDR2 sequences are SGHAT and FQNNGV. Trimming shortened V by 0 bases and J by 5 bases, and 16 bases separated the two germline ends. CDR3 DNA: TGTGCCAGCAGCTTAGATCTCCCAGGGGAGCGGGAGACCCAGTACTTC. This encodes CASSLDLPGERETQYF.

The chain uses TRBV6-5 and TRBJ2-3, with D tentatively TRBD1 (6 bases). Between the trimmed V and J ends, which lost 4 bases and 10 bases, there was a span of 12 bases. The CDR3 is 12 amino acids. Looked up from germline, CDR1 is MNHEY and CDR2 is SVGAGI. The CDR3 region has the DNA TGTGCCAGCAGTTTCGTCCCAGGGGCGCAGTATTTT. It specifies CASSFVPGAQYF.

This rearrangement joins TRBV15 to TRBJ2-7; perhaps TRBD2 as D (5 bases). From germline, CDR1 is LNHNV and CDR2 YYDKDF (reference sequence). CDR3 length equals 15 residues. Deletions cut 2 bases from V and 0 bases from J, with 11 bases between. CDR3 in amino acids: CATSRNTGSSYEQYF. The CDR3 coding sequence is TGTGCCACCAGCAGAAACACGGGAAGCTCCTACGAGCAGTACTTC.

This clone occurred once. The chain joins TRBV6-5 to TRBJ1-5; TRBD1 matches 8 bases. Losses at the gene ends were 6 bases for V and 6 bases for J; bases not matched to a gene: 4. The CDR3 totals 13 residues. Germline V CDR1 and CDR2: MNHEY, SVGAGI. The CDR3 region has the DNA TGTGCCAGCAGCTCCAGGGGGCTTCAGCCCCAGCATTTT. Translation gives CASSSRGLQPQHF.

V and J are TRBV5-6 and TRBJ2-7, with D possibly TRBD2 on 6 matching bases. Germline CDR1 and CDR2: SGHDT and YYEEEE. Trimming removed 4 bases from V and 4 bases from J, with 15 bases in between. This CDR3 is 14 amino acids long. This CDR3 reads CASSPTGTPYEQYF. The CDR3 DNA reads TGTGCCAGCAGCCCAACCGGGACTCCTTACGAGCAGTACTTC.

The genes are TRBV29-1 and TRBJ2-2; TRBD2 matches 10 bases. This CDR3 region has 12 residues. Germline V lookup: CDR1 SQVTM, CDR2 ANQGSEA. The J segment lost 5 bases and the V segment lost 7 bases, leaving 1 base of the junction unmatched. Here the CDR3 reads CSAGLATGELFF. In nucleotides, the CDR3 is TGCAGCGCGGGACTAGCGACCGGGGAGCTGTTTTTT.

J is TRBJ2-1 and V is TRBV18, with 8 bases that match TRBD2. The trim removed 0 bases at V and 8 bases at J, leaving 0 bases unmatched. This CDR3 has 13 amino acids. Germline V lookup: CDR1 KGHSH, CDR2 LQKENI. The CDR3 nucleotides are TGTGCCAGCTCACCACCCGGGGGGGATGAGCAGTTCTTC. Protein product: CASSPPGGDEQFF.

This CDR3 reads CASSSGGGVVYEQYF. DNA of the CDR3: TGTGCCAGCAGCTCCGGGGGGGGTGTGGTCTACGAGCAGTACTTC. The rearrangement joins TRBV5-4 to TRBJ2-7; 8 nucleotides agree with TRBD2. V gave up 3 bases and J gave up 3 bases; unmatched junction bases: 8. The germline V gene encodes CDR1 SGHNT and CDR2 YYREEE (reference sequence). The CDR3 loop spans 15 amino acids.

The V call is TRBV10-3, the J call TRBJ2-1, with 15 nucleotides matching TRBD2. There are 18 residues in the CDR3. Trimming took 10 bases from V and 1 from J; bases not matched to a gene: 11. In germline, CDR1 is ENHRY, CDR2 SYGVKD. CDR3 DNA: TGTGCCACCGAGAGGGGACTAGCGGGGGGCTCTTCCTACAATGAGCAGTTCTTC. Its translation is CATERGLAGGSSYNEQFF.

This chain joins TRBV5-6 and TRBJ1-2; maybe TRBD1 (5 bases). This CDR3 spans 15 amino acids. CDR1 is SGHDT and CDR2 is YYEEEE in the germline V gene. V was pared by 1 base and J by 5 bases, with 15 bases between. CDR3: CASSLLGQGGYGYTF. CDR3 nucleotide sequence: TGTGCCAGCAGCTTGCTGGGGCAGGGAGGGTATGGCTACACCTTC.

This clone has a single count. The chain has TRBV6-4 and TRBJ1-5; 12 bases match TRBD1. Germline trimming cut 2 bases from V and 2 bases from J; bases unmatched to any gene: 16. The germline CDR1 and CDR2 sequences are MRHNA and SNTAGT. The CDR3 is 21 amino acids. The CDR3 DNA reads as TGTGCCAGCAGTGACAAGCCCTGGGGGACAGGGGGCGCGGGAGGCAATCAGCCCCAGCATTTT. Protein: CASSDKPWGTGGAGGNQPQHF.

This clone occurred once. V gene TRBV2 combines with J gene TRBJ1-1, with D unresolved. Germline lookup yields CDR1 SNHLY and CDR2 FYNNEI. Between the trimmed V and J ends, which lost 2 bases and 3 bases, there was a span of 13 bases. This CDR3 comprises 15 residues. The CDR3 DNA reads as TGTGCCAGCAGTGAAAAGGAGGGTGTGGACACTGAAGCTTTCTTT. Protein product: CASSEKEGVDTEAFF.

The rearrangement links TRBV5-1 to TRBJ2-2, with D perhaps TRBD2 (6 bases). CDR1 is SGHRS and CDR2 is YFSETQ in the germline V gene. CDR3 length: 15 residues. Trimming left V 4 bases short and J 6 bases short, with 16 bases between. CDR3 bases: TGCGCCAGCAGCCAGGATCCTAGCGTGGCCGGGGAGCTGTTTTTT. It specifies CASSQDPSVAGELFF. The full variable domain, rest sourced from reference TRBV5-1 and TRBJ2-2, is KAGVTQTPRYLIKTRGQQVTLSCSPISGHRSVSWYQQTPGQGLQFLFEYFSETQRNKGNFPGRFSGRQFSNSRSEMNVSTLELGDSALYLCASSQDPSVAGELFFGEGSRLTVL.

V and J are TRBV30 and TRBJ1-1; 8 bases map to TRBD1. The trim removed 4 bases at V and 7 bases at J, leaving 14 bases unmatched. The germline CDR1 and CDR2 sequences are GTSNPN and SVGIG (reference sequence). The CDR3 has 15 residues. The CDR3 nucleotides are TGTGCCTGGAACCGGGACCGCCACAGGGGGGGTGAAGCTTTCTTT. Translation gives CAWNRDRHRGGEAFF.

A single count supports this clone. The gene calls are TRBV28 and TRBJ2-7, with 8 bases lining up with TRBD2. This CDR3 region has 17 residues. CDR1 is MDHEN and CDR2 is SYDVKM in the germline V gene. V lost 6 bases and J lost 5; bases outside the gene matches: 18. The CDR3 bases are TGTGCCAGCAGGGAGACCCCAGGACTAGCTGCAACAGACGAGCAGTACTTC. It yields the protein CASRETPGLAATDEQYF.

V gene TRBV7-9 combines with J gene TRBJ1-4; unclear D gene. The CDR3 extends over 14 amino acids. V was pared by 1 base and J by 7 bases, with 10 bases between. Looked up from germline, CDR1 is SEHNR and CDR2 is FQNEAQ (reference sequence). The CDR3 DNA follows: TGTGCCAGCAGCTTAGATATTTTTCTTGAAAAACTGTTTTTT. Encoded protein: CASSLDIFLEKLFF.

This clone was picked up a small number of times. This chain uses TRBV23-1 with TRBJ1-5; no firm D call. TRBV23-1 qualifies as an ORF whose function is uncertain. This CDR3 has 14 amino acids. Trimming took off 6 bases at V and 8 bases at J, with 17 bases between the two ends. Written as DNA, the CDR3 is TGCGCCAGCAGACTGGTTGTATATATGAAGCCCCAGCATTTT. Encoded protein: CASRLVVYMKPQHF.

This rearrangement joins TRBV7-9 to TRBJ2-3, with unresolved D. This CDR3 is 12 amino acids long. Germline assignment: CDR1 SEHNR and CDR2 FQNEAQ (reference sequence). Trimming stripped 4 bases from V and 4 bases from J, with 6 bases between. The CDR3 protein is CASSSTADTQYF. Written as DNA, the CDR3 is TGTGCCAGCAGCTCCACAGCAGATACGCAGTATTTT.

This clone turned up a few times. This sequence joins TRBV11-3 and TRBJ1-4; 9 nucleotides match TRBD1. CDR1 SGHNT and CDR2 YENEEA come from the germline V gene. With 5 bases clipped from V and 10 bases from J, the junction kept 5 bases outside the gene matches. The CDR3 length is 13 residues. The CDR3 nucleotides are TGTGCCAGCAGCCGGGACAGGGATGGAAAACTGTTTTTT. Its translation is CASSRDRDGKLFF.

This chain connects TRBV24-1 to TRBJ1-2; tentatively, D is TRBD1 (5 bases). The V end lost 5 bases, the J end lost 4 bases, and 13 bases lay between the germline ends. CDR1 and CDR2 from the germline V gene are KGHDR and SFDVKD. The CDR3 has 14 amino acids. This chain's CDR3 is CATSGDSERYGYTF. Written as DNA, the CDR3 is TGTGCCACCAGTGGTGACAGTGAACGCTATGGCTACACCTTC.